The T cell receptor (beta chain) under discussion was sequenced for a study of beta chain features in type 1 diabetes. Study-level results: Insertions at VDJ junctions were less frequent in type 1 diabetes patients. These patients also deleted more nucleotides at the same junctions. All four CD4+ subsets of Type 1 diabetes patients contained TCRB CDR3s that were moderately but significantly shorter. Cells with high TCR expression could be over-represented when cDNA is sequenced. HLA influence on TCRB rearrangement stayed unresolved here.

To note about this clone: Its specificity is unknown.

Investigators reverse transcribed all isolated RNA, so they sequenced expressed TCRB transcripts. The repertoire was sequenced with immunoSEQ multiplex PCR; TCRdb's copy has only in-frame clones and lacks some. The table includes 350,000 to 400,000 clones, roughly 13% detected once. The clonotype comes from a young woman with type 1 diabetes. The sequencing sample was made of naive CD4+ T cells from blood.

CDR3 coding DNA: TGTGCCATTAAGGACAGGGTGGCTGAAAAACTGTTTTTT. Residues: CAIKDRVAEKLFF. This chain links TRBV19 with TRBJ1-4, with 8 bases matching TRBD1. CDR1 is LNHDA, CDR2 SQIVND, per germline (reference sequence). J gave up 7 bases and V 10 bases, and 8 bases lay outside the gene matches. This CDR3 comprises 13 residues.